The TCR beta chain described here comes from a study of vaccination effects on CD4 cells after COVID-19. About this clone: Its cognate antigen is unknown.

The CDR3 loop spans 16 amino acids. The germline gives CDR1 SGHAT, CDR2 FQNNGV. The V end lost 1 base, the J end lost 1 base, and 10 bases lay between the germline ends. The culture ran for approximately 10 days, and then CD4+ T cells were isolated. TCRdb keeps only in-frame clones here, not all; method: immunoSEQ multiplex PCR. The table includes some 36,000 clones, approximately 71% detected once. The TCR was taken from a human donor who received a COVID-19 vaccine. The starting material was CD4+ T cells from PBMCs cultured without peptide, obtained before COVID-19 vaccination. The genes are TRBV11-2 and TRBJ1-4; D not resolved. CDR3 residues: CASSLVYGGTNEKLFF. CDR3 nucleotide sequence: TGTGCCAGCAGCTTAGTGTACGGAGGAACTAATGAAAAACTGTTTTTT.